This entry features one TCR beta chain sequence. The length of the CDR3 is 14 residues. V was pared by 3 bases and J by 4 bases, with 5 bases of the junction left unmatched. CDR1 SGHRS and CDR2 YFSETQ come from the germline V gene. The entry originates in a study of response to subunit inactivated influenza vaccine. TCRdb used MiXCR to reprocess the RT-PCR reads, holding one entry per CDR3 protein. This sample has 650,000 to 800,000 distinct CDR3 sequences, with approximately 17% found just once. This clonotype was obtained from a man in his fifties or sixties who received an inactivated influenza vaccine. The rearrangement joins TRBV5-1 to TRBJ1-1, with 8 bases aligning to TRBD1. The input for sequencing was PBMCs from blood, taken around 5 days after vaccination. CDR3 nucleotide sequence: TGCGCCAGCAGCTGGACAGGGTTGGGCACTGAAGCTTTCTTT. Translation gives CASSWTGLGTEAFF.